This T cell receptor (beta chain) was obtained from a study of identical twins. The table lists this clonotype with many counts. V was shortened by 3 bases and J by 4 bases, with 9 bases between the two germline ends. The length of the CDR3 is 13 residues. All donors were healthy Caucasians. The cDNA had a unique molecular identifier and a template-switch universal primer site. A single record per CDR3 protein comes from TCRdb applying MiXCR to the 5' RACE reads. The sample records approximately 600,000 distinct CDR3 sequences, 7.5% to 10% being singletons. These data also featured in a second study, about yellow fever vaccine responses in identical twins.

This chain connects TRBV12-3 or TRBV12-4 to TRBJ1-2; D ambiguous. The sequencing input was PBMCs. The receptor was derived from a woman aged 18-29 years in good health. The CDR3 coding sequence is TGTGCCAGCAGTTTTTCCGGGTTCTATGGCTACACCTTC. Protein sequence: CASSFSGFYGYTF.